This T cell receptor (beta chain) was sequenced in a study of graft-versus-host responses after intestinal transplantation. About the research overall: Multivisceral, liver-intestinal, or isolated intestinal grafts went to recipients. General observations from the study: GvH clones appeared in recipient marrow, some first in ileum or blood. The study found high graft-versus-host to host-versus-graft clonal ratios in allografts of patients with graft-donor T cell macrochimerism.

The CDR3 extends over 15 amino acids. Germline CDR1 and CDR2: GTSNPN and SVGIG (reference sequence). V lost 3 bases and J lost 4, with 18 bases in between. Only in-frame clones appear in the TCRdb table, and some are missing; sequencing was by immunoSEQ multiplex PCR. The sample consists of 80,000 to 95,000 clones, about 93% of them appearing once. Turning to this clone: The antigen is unknown.

The rearrangement joins TRBV30 to TRBJ1-2, with D possibly matching TRBD1 (5 bases). Material: unstimulated CD8+ T cells sorted from spleen or lymph node cells, obtained before intestinal transplant. This receptor was identified in a human donor who received an intestinal transplant. The CDR3 region is CAWRIPGGMGYGYTF. The CDR3, as DNA: TGTGCCTGGAGAATACCGGGGGGTATGGGCTATGGCTACACCTTC.